The rows below give T cell receptor beta chains drawn from one sample of a study of blood T cell repertoires in COVID-19. Generated by immunoSEQ multiplex PCR, the TCRdb table keeps only in-frame clones and is missing some. Of roughly 140,000 clones in the sample, approximately 91% are singletons; the top ten hold roughly a tenth. The specimen sequenced was peripheral blood. The receptors stem from a man in his fifties or sixties with active or convalescent COVID-19. The CDR3 runs from the conserved cysteine through the conserved F or W. Fields, in order: V gene, D gene, CDR3 length, J gene, clone size, CDR3 protein, CDR3 DNA. The D gene is left open where the match is weak. Expanded clones are given a class, and other clones once, few, many or no size at all.

TRBV6-5	NA	15	TRBJ2-2	NA	CASRIVPGMAGELFF	TGTGCCAGCAGAATCGTGCCAGGGATGGCCGGGGAGCTGTTTTTT
TRBV4-1	TRBD2	16	TRBJ2-3	NA	CASSQGPAGGPDTQYF	TGCGCCAGCAGCCAAGGACCAGCGGGGGGGCCGGATACGCAGTATTTT
TRBV5-6	NA	14	TRBJ2-7	NA	CASSLTGTTYEQYF	TGTGCCAGCAGTTTAACAGGAACCACCTACGAGCAGTACTTC
TRBV28	TRBD1	14	TRBJ1-3	NA	CASSSYRGGNTIYF	TGTGCCAGCAGTTCGTACAGGGGTGGAAACACCATATATTTT
TRBV19	TRBD1	16	TRBJ1-4	NA	CASSIAGQAVGEKLFF	TGTGCCAGTAGTATAGCGGGACAGGCGGTTGGTGAAAAACTGTTTTTT
TRBV11-1	TRBD2	15	TRBJ2-1	NA	CASSLGTSSYNEQFF	TGTGCCAGCAGCTTAGGGACTAGCAGCTACAATGAGCAGTTCTTC
TRBV24-1	NA	15	TRBJ2-5	NA	CATSDTTSMVETQYF	TGTGCCACCAGTGATACCACTAGCATGGTCGAGACCCAGTACTTC
TRBV9	NA	18	TRBJ1-6	NA	CASSPRDTRSSYNSPLHF	TGTGCCAGCAGCCCCCGGGACACCAGAAGCTCCTATAATTCACCCCTCCACTTT
TRBV7-9	TRBD1	17	TRBJ1-5	NA	CASSLTPGQGHRGPQHF	TGTGCCAGCAGCTTAACCCCGGGACAGGGGCATCGGGGGCCCCAGCATTTT
TRBV27	TRBD2	15	TRBJ2-7	NA	CASSPGLAVSYEQYF	TGTGCCAGCAGCCCGGGACTAGCGGTCTCCTACGAGCAGTACTTC
TRBV4-1	TRBD1	18	TRBJ1-4	NA	CASSQDRSGGRTNEKLFF	TGCGCCAGCAGCCAAGATAGGTCAGGGGGCCGAACTAATGAAAAACTGTTTTTT
TRBV6-2/TRBV6-3	TRBD1	13	TRBJ1-1	NA	CASSYDRATEAFF	TGTGCCAGCAGTTACGACAGGGCCACTGAAGCTTTCTTT
TRBV2	NA	15	TRBJ2-3	NA	CASSEGRVTTDTQYF	TGTGCCAGCAGTGAGGGCAGAGTCACCACAGATACGCAGTATTTT
TRBV6-4	NA	13	TRBJ1-6	NA	CPIWRDYNSPLHF	TGCCCCATATGGCGGGACTATAATTCACCCCTCCACTTT
TRBV2	NA	13	TRBJ2-7	NA	CASSREQGHEQYF	TGTGCCAGCAGCAGAGAACAGGGCCACGAGCAGTACTTC
TRBV2	NA	15	TRBJ1-6	few	CASRLDTGYNSPLHF	TGTGCCAGCAGGCTGGACACTGGATATAATTCACCCCTCCACTTT
TRBV19	NA	14	TRBJ1-2	NA	CASSIPGTRYGYTF	TGTGCCAGTAGTATCCCCGGGACACGATATGGCTACACCTTC
TRBV6-5	TRBD2	15	TRBJ2-1	NA	CASSYGPGGYNEQFF	TGTGCCAGCAGTTACGGGCCGGGAGGGTACAATGAGCAGTTCTTC
TRBV28	TRBD2	16	TRBJ2-1	NA	CASSIVAGGRPGEQFF	TGTGCCAGCAGTATCGTAGCGGGAGGGAGGCCAGGTGAGCAGTTCTTC
TRBV24-1	TRBD2	16	TRBJ2-2	once	CATSDWRSGRTGELFF	TGTGCCACCAGTGACTGGCGTAGCGGGAGGACCGGGGAGCTGTTTTTT
TRBV11-3	TRBD2	14	TRBJ2-3	NA	CASSLTSGTDTQYF	TGTGCCAGCAGCTTAACTAGCGGCACAGATACGCAGTATTTT
TRBV5-1	TRBD2	15	TRBJ2-7	NA	CASSSGLASSYEQYF	TGCGCCAGCAGCTCCGGACTAGCGAGCTCCTACGAGCAGTACTTC
TRBV28	TRBD1	15	TRBJ1-5	NA	CASSRGTGVNQPQHF	TGTGCCAGCAGTCGGGGGACAGGGGTCAATCAGCCCCAGCATTTT
TRBV6-6	TRBD1	20	TRBJ2-5	NA	CASSPLGQGMGLVYEKTQYF	TGTGCCAGCAGTCCCCTGGGACAGGGGATGGGACTAGTGTATGAAAAGACCCAGTACTTC
TRBV29-1	NA	12	TRBJ2-7	NA	CSVLRDSYEQYF	TGCAGCGTCCTCAGGGATTCCTACGAGCAGTACTTC
TRBV5-1	TRBD2	14	TRBJ2-3	NA	CASSKREGTDTQYF	TGCGCCAGCAGCAAGCGGGAGGGAACAGATACGCAGTATTTT
TRBV4-2	NA	16	TRBJ2-7	NA	CASSPLTAGGSREQYF	TGTGCCAGCAGCCCCCTAACCGCCGGGGGTTCTCGCGAGCAGTACTTC
TRBV19	TRBD1	13	TRBJ1-1	NA	CASRDRANTEAFF	TGTGCCAGTAGGGACAGGGCGAACACTGAAGCTTTCTTT
TRBV5-1	NA	14	TRBJ2-5	NA	CASSLLQRQETQYF	TGCGCCAGCAGCTTGTTGCAGCGCCAAGAGACCCAGTACTTC
TRBV29-1	NA	14	TRBJ2-3	NA	CSVDWNSVTDTQYF	TGCAGCGTTGACTGGAACAGTGTCACAGATACGCAGTATTTT
TRBV27	NA	14	TRBJ1-2	NA	CASSSLTVAGGYTF	TGTGCCAGCAGTTCCTTGACGGTCGCGGGAGGCTACACCTTC
TRBV9	NA	15	TRBJ1-4	NA	CASSGRSGIDEKLFF	TGTGCCAGCAGCGGCCGGTCGGGGATTGATGAAAAACTGTTTTTT
TRBV6-1	TRBD1	16	TRBJ2-5	NA	CASSDWTGPFQETQYF	TGTGCCAGCAGTGATTGGACAGGGCCGTTCCAAGAGACCCAGTACTTC
TRBV28	TRBD1	16	TRBJ2-7	once	CASSSLGQGRSYEQYF	TGTGCCAGCAGTTCGCTCGGACAGGGGAGGTCCTACGAGCAGTACTTC
TRBV7-2	TRBD1	13	TRBJ2-1	NA	CASSLVQGYEQFF	TGTGCCAGCAGCTTAGTACAGGGGTATGAGCAGTTCTTC
TRBV18	TRBD2	13	TRBJ2-7	once	CASSPGLAYEQYF	TGTGCCAGCTCACCTGGACTAGCCTACGAGCAGTACTTC
TRBV7-2	TRBD1	14	TRBJ2-7	NA	CASTLTGGPYEQYF	TGTGCCAGCACCCTCACAGGGGGTCCCTACGAGCAGTACTTC
TRBV14	NA	14	TRBJ1-3	NA	CASSRTVSGNTIYF	TGTGCCAGCAGTCGGACAGTCTCTGGAAACACCATATATTTT
TRBV29-1	TRBD1	15	TRBJ1-3	NA	CSAGTATYSGNTIYF	TGCAGCGCGGGGACAGCTACATACTCTGGAAACACCATATATTTT
TRBV4-3	NA	13	TRBJ2-7	few	CASSQDKQYEQYF	TGCGCCAGCAGCCAAGATAAACAGTACGAGCAGTACTTC